This TCR beta chain was sequenced during a study of blood T cell repertoires in COVID-19. CDR1 and CDR2 from the germline V gene are SGHTA and FQGNSA. The CDR3 sequence is 15 residues long. The V gene end was trimmed by 4 bases and the J gene end by 4 bases; junction bases not matched to a gene: 9. Produced via immunoSEQ multiplex PCR; TCRdb's table is partial and in-frame only. This sample has hundreds of thousands of clones; around four fifths occur once, and the top ten carry about 2%. Sequencing was done on a sample of peripheral blood. The TCR was taken from a woman of 80 years or more with acute or convalescent COVID-19. V is TRBV7-2 and J is TRBJ1-2; 7 bases line up with TRBD1. Written as DNA, the CDR3 is TGTGCCAGCAGCTCACCTTGGGGACAGTCCTATGGCTACACCTTC. Translation gives CASSSPWGQSYGYTF.